This TCR beta chain derives from a study of blood T cell repertoires in COVID-19. Looking at the study overall: Samples of COVID-19 (acute and convalescent) were obtained from the United States, Italy and Spain. PBMCs, B-cell-depleted T cells, or T cells provided the cDNA or gDNA that made up the material.

Libraries were prepared by immunoSEQ multiplex PCR; TCRdb keeps only in-frame clonotypes and omits some of them. This sample has tens of thousands of clones, with about three quarters found just once. The junction had 3 bases not matched to a gene; V was cut back by 2 bases and J by 3 bases. Germline V gives CDR1 LGHNA, CDR2 YNFKEQ. The CDR3 is 15 amino acids. A Seattle source enrolled patients during active infection and followed them longitudinally. Source material: peripheral blood. The chain carries TRBV4-2 and TRBJ2-7; 11 positions agree with TRBD2. The clonotype originates from a man aged 25 to 45 with COVID-19, enrolled during active disease. The CDR3 here is CASSQTSGSGYEQYF. CDR3 nucleotides: TGTGCCAGCAGCCAAACTAGCGGGAGTGGCTACGAGCAGTACTTC.